This T cell receptor (beta chain) was sequenced in a study of cytomegalovirus exposure and HLA in healthy donors. In regard to this clone: Its matching antigen is unknown.

With 60 Vbeta and 13 Jbeta primers, the PCR was carried out. The assay was immunoSEQ multiplex PCR, and TCRdb's table has in-frame clones only and misses some. The repertoire holds around 100,000 clones, with roughly 85% as singletons. V lost 6 bases and J 7 bases, leaving 21 bases between the germline ends. Germline CDR1 is GTSNPN and CDR2 is SVGIG (reference sequence). The CDR3 length is 14 residues. Broader study findings: Earlier analysis found most TCR beta V segments productive about 87% or about 30% of the time.

The sample was PBMCs. The source is a woman in her thirties or forties in good health and CMV-seronegative. The rearrangement uses TRBV30 and TRBJ1-1; D is unresolved. The CDR3 protein is CACTFRRVGGEAFF. Here the CDR3 DNA reads TGTGCCTGCACCTTCAGGAGGGTCGGCGGTGAAGCTTTCTTT.